This entry lists 3 T cell receptor beta chains sequenced from one sample in a study of T cell changes during pregnancy in multiple sclerosis. This table comes from immunoSEQ multiplex PCR, and its TCRdb copy is limited to in-frame clones, with some not included. The data show about 97,000 clones, 90% seen once. Specimen: peripheral blood, collected in the second trimester of pregnancy. Source of these receptors: a female donor in good health, enrolled as a control in a pregnancy study.

This sequence joins TRBV5-1 and TRBJ2-3, with D tentatively TRBD1 (6 bases). Per germline, CDR1 SGHRS and CDR2 YFSETQ. The CDR3 runs 15 residues. The V and J ends lost 3 bases and 3 bases respectively, with 14 bases between them. The CDR3: CASSWGQAETDTQYF. The CDR3 nucleotides read TGCGCCAGCAGCTGGGGACAAGCCGAGACAGATACGCAGTATTTT.

The chain carries TRBV19 and TRBJ2-7, with 7 bases fitting TRBD1. Germline assignment: CDR1 LNHDA and CDR2 SQIVND (reference sequence). This CDR3 region has 14 residues. V shed 2 bases, J shed 6 bases, and the junction held 7 bases outside the gene matches. CDR3 sequence (DNA): TGTGCCAGTAGTATACACGACAGGGTAGGCGAGCAGTACTTC. This translates into CASSIHDRVGEQYF.

The chain employs TRBV7-9 and TRBJ1-1; TRBD1 matches at 7 bases. Trimming removed 4 bases from V and 4 bases from J; junction bases left unmatched: 6. The CDR3 has 14 residues. CDR1 SEHNR and CDR2 FQNEAQ come from the germline V gene (reference sequence). CDR3 coding DNA: TGTGCCAGCAGCTACACAGGGGTGGTCACTGAAGCTTTCTTT. Its protein product is CASSYTGVVTEAFF.